The 27 T cell receptor beta chains below were found in one sample sequenced in a study of Ad26.COV2.S vaccination and SARS-CoV-2 variants. Specified treatment: roughly 19 received Ad26.COV2.S at low or high dose, single or two shots; about 5 received placebo; per-sample allocation not given. Collection of samples fell on day 63 after the first vaccine or placebo injection. Repertoires were generated with immunoSEQ multiplex PCR, while TCRdb's copy carries only in-frame clones and drops some. The sample comprises some 390,000 clones, about 89% of which are singletons, and over 1.5% rests with the top ten. Sequenced here: peripheral blood, sampled in a trial of Ad26.COV2.S vaccine versus placebo. The receptor source for this set is a person aged 18 to 65 who received the Ad26.COV2.S COVID-19 vaccine or a placebo.

The gene calls are TRBV6-5 and TRBJ2-7; D may correspond to TRBD1 or TRBD2 (5 bases each). V was cut by 2 bases and J by 0 bases, with 11 bases left in between. The CDR3 has 15 residues. Germline V gene lookup returns CDR1 MNHEY and CDR2 SVGAGI. The CDR3 protein is CASSYEAGSSYEQYF. The CDR3 DNA reads as TGTGCCAGCAGTTACGAGGCAGGGAGCTCCTACGAGCAGTACTTC.

The V and J genes are TRBV7-9 and TRBJ2-2, with 10 bases that match TRBD1. Germline CDR1 is SEHNR and CDR2 is FQNEAQ (reference sequence). The CDR3 is made up of 15 amino acids. J gave up 6 bases and V 4 bases, and 5 bases lay outside the gene matches. Here the CDR3 reads CASSSGTGVPGELFF. The CDR3 coding sequence is TGTGCCAGCAGCTCCGGGACAGGGGTCCCCGGGGAGCTGTTTTTT.

This chain joins TRBV27 and TRBJ2-7, with 7 bases aligning to TRBD1. J was trimmed by 1 base and V by 7 bases; bases with no gene match: 1. Looked up from germline, CDR1 is MNHEY and CDR2 is SMNVEV (reference sequence). The CDR3 loop spans 12 amino acids. CDR3 sequence (DNA): TGTGCCAGCACAGGGGGTTCCTACGAGCAGTACTTC. It specifies CASTGGSYEQYF.

This clone was observed once. V is TRBV5-6 and J is TRBJ1-6, with TRBD1 matching 10 bases. CDR1 SGHDT and CDR2 YYEEEE come from the germline V gene. V was clipped by 4 bases and J by 3 bases; unmatched bases: 7. The CDR3 is 17 amino acids. The CDR3 protein is CASSITGTGVYNSPLHF. CDR3 nucleotides: TGTGCCAGCAGCATTACCGGGACAGGGGTCTATAATTCACCCCTCCACTTT.

Note on this clone: A much larger clone differs by one base, so this may be a read error. The CDR3 nucleotides are TGTGCCAGCAGTTACCACAGCTCCTACAATGAGCAGTTCTTC. Amino acid sequence: CASSYHSSYNEQFF. The chain uses TRBV28 and TRBJ2-1; D is undetermined. The germline V gene encodes CDR1 MDHEN and CDR2 SYDVKM. Between the trimmed V and J ends, which lost 4 bases and 0 bases, there was a span of 7 bases. The CDR3 is 14 residues long.

The chain uses TRBV28 and TRBJ2-4; possible D gene TRBD1, 5 bases. Trimming left V 5 bases short and J 9 bases short, with 17 bases between. The CDR3 extends over 14 amino acids. The germline CDR1 and CDR2 sequences are MDHEN and SYDVKM. CDR3 region: CASSRQGYASIQYF. The CDR3 coding sequence is TGTGCCAGCAGTCGTCAGGGTTACGCTAGCATTCAGTACTTC.

The chain uses TRBV19 and TRBJ1-5; D not certain. The CDR3 spans 15 residues. V was cut by 6 bases and J by 2 bases, with 14 bases left in between. Germline CDR1 and CDR2: LNHDA and SQIVND (reference sequence). Written as DNA, the CDR3 is TGTGCCAGTAGCGGGCCACTTAGCGGCAATCAGCCCCAGCATTTT. This translates into CASSGPLSGNQPQHF.

This chain joins TRBV28 and TRBJ2-1; 8 bases map to TRBD2. The junction had 7 bases not matched to a gene; V was cut back by 3 bases and J by 6 bases. This CDR3 region has 15 residues. Germline-derived CDR1 and CDR2 are MDHEN and SYDVKM. The CDR3 spells CASSFTSGRGNEQFF. In nucleotides, the CDR3 is TGTGCCAGCAGTTTTACCAGCGGGAGAGGCAATGAGCAGTTCTTC.

The rearrangement links TRBV7-9 to TRBJ2-5; D gene ambiguous. CDR1 and CDR2 (germline): SEHNR, FQNEAQ (reference sequence). This CDR3 has 14 residues. Trimming removed 2 bases at V and 0 bases at J, with 7 bases between. The CDR3 loop is CASSLYAYQETQYF. The CDR3, as DNA: TGTGCCAGCAGCTTATATGCGTACCAAGAGACCCAGTACTTC.

This chain joins TRBV30 and TRBJ1-5; D not resolved. CDR3 length equals 14 residues. Deletions cut 0 bases from V and 4 bases from J, with 10 bases between. The V gene's germline CDR1 is GTSNPN and CDR2 SVGIG (reference sequence). CDR3 sequence: CAWSVGSLNQPQHF. Here the CDR3 DNA reads TGTGCCTGGAGTGTGGGCAGTTTAAATCAGCCCCAGCATTTT.

The chain recombines TRBV15 with TRBJ2-7, with 11 bases matching TRBD1. This CDR3 has 18 residues. The junction had 14 bases not matched to a gene; V was cut back by 4 bases and J by 3 bases. Looked up from germline, CDR1 is LNHNV and CDR2 is YYDKDF (reference sequence). The CDR3 DNA follows: TGTGCCACCAGCACCGACCGGGACAGGGGGGTGAACCGCTACGAGCAGTACTTC. This sequence encodes CATSTDRDRGVNRYEQYF.

The CDR3 DNA sequence: TGCGCCAGCAGCTTGGGACGAGAATACGAGCAGTACTTC. Protein product: CASSLGREYEQYF. This chain connects TRBV5-1 to TRBJ2-7; unclear D gene. Per the germline V gene, CDR1 is SGHRS and CDR2 is YFSETQ. The CDR3 loop spans 13 amino acids. The V and J ends lost 0 bases and 4 bases respectively, with 8 bases between them.

This chain joins TRBV7-3 and TRBJ2-7; TRBD1 agrees at 9 bases. The germline gives CDR1 SGHTA, CDR2 FQGTGA. There are 16 residues in the CDR3. V lost 0 bases to trimming and J lost 6 bases; unmatched junction nucleotides: 9. The CDR3 DNA reads as TGTGCCAGCAGCTTAACGGCGACAGGGGGTTTGGGCGAGCAGTACTTC. Protein product: CASSLTATGGLGEQYF.

CDR3 loop: CASSPSGGGQETQYF. DNA of the CDR3: TGTGCCAGCAGCCCTTCAGGGGGGGGTCAAGAGACCCAGTACTTC. The V call is TRBV3-1 (or the pseudogene TRBV3-2), the J call TRBJ2-5; the D gene could be TRBD1 or TRBD2 (7 bases each). Germline CDR1 reads LGHDT; CDR2 reads YNNKEL (reference sequence). Trimming shortened V by 4 bases and J by 2 bases, and 14 bases separated the two germline ends. The CDR3 loop spans 15 amino acids.

The chain links TRBV7-2 to TRBJ1-2, with TRBD1 matching 11 bases. In germline, CDR1 is SGHTA, CDR2 FQGNSA. This CDR3 comprises 13 residues. J was trimmed by 8 bases and V by 5 bases; bases with no gene match: 4. CDR3 bases: TGTGCCAGCAGCCGGGGACAGGGGGAGGGCTACACCTTC. Translation: CASSRGQGEGYTF.

This chain joins TRBV6-5 and TRBJ1-1; unclear D gene. This CDR3 region has 13 residues. Trimming pared 6 bases from V and 3 bases from J, leaving 11 bases between. Germline lookup yields CDR1 MNHEY and CDR2 SVGAGI. The CDR3 bases are TGTGCCAGCAGCCAAAACCACGACACTGAAGCTTTCTTT. Encoded protein: CASSQNHDTEAFF.

The chain is built from TRBV6-5 and TRBJ2-2; 9 bases fit TRBD2. Looked up from germline, CDR1 is MNHEY and CDR2 is SVGAGI. Germline trimming cut 0 bases from V and 4 bases from J; bases unmatched to any gene: 3. CDR3 length: 16 residues. The CDR3 is CASSYSREGPTGELFF. Here the CDR3 DNA reads TGTGCCAGCAGTTACTCGCGGGAGGGCCCCACCGGGGAGCTGTTTTTT.

V is TRBV9 and J is TRBJ1-3, with 9 bases fitting TRBD1. V lost 0 bases and J lost 2; bases outside the gene matches: 6. This CDR3 has 17 residues. CDR1 is SGDLS and CDR2 is YYNGEE in the germline V gene. CDR3 amino acids: CASSVGGQGLPGNTIYF. DNA of the CDR3: TGTGCCAGCAGCGTAGGTGGACAGGGGTTGCCTGGAAACACCATATATTTT.

This sequence joins TRBV15 and TRBJ2-7; D gene ambiguous. CDR1 and CDR2 from the germline V gene are LNHNV and YYDKDF (reference sequence). V shed 0 bases and J shed 4 bases, with 7 bases lying between them. There are 13 residues in the CDR3. CDR3 in amino acids: CATSRDQRYEQYF. As DNA, the CDR3 is TGTGCCACCAGCAGAGACCAAAGGTACGAGCAGTACTTC.

The rearrangement joins TRBV6-5 to TRBJ1-6, with D uncertain. The V gene's germline CDR1 is MNHEY and CDR2 SVGAGI. The CDR3 runs to 16 residues. V gave up 0 bases and J gave up 12 bases, with 18 bases separating them. The chain's CDR3 is CASSYSNVLSHRPLHF. CDR3 bases: TGTGCCAGCAGTTACTCGAATGTCCTCTCTCATCGACCCCTCCACTTT.

The chain joins TRBV10-3 to TRBJ1-2; unclear D gene. Germline values: CDR1 ENHRY, CDR2 SYGVKD. V lost 0 bases to trimming and J lost 5 bases, with 7 bases between them. The length of the CDR3 is 13 residues. DNA for the CDR3: TGTGCCATCAGTGAGTCGGGCAGATATGGCTACACCTTC. It is translated as CAISESGRYGYTF.

This clone was detected a few times. The rearrangement uses TRBV19 and TRBJ1-1; D is unresolved. The CDR3 contains 16 residues. Trimming stripped 4 bases from V and 1 base from J, with 16 bases between. Germline CDR1 LNHDA, CDR2 SQIVND (reference sequence). In nucleotides, the CDR3 is TGTGCCAGTAGTACCCGGGTGAAAGGCCGGAACACTGAAGCTTTCTTT. As protein: CASSTRVKGRNTEAFF.

The gene calls are TRBV27 and TRBJ2-1, with 14 bases identical to TRBD2. V trimming: 5 bases; J trimming: 10 bases; junction bases outside the gene matches: 10. This CDR3 comprises 16 residues. Germline CDR1 and CDR2: MNHEY and SMNVEV (reference sequence). The DNA of the CDR3 is TGTGCCAGCAGTGCCCCGACTAGCGGGAGGGCCAAAGAGCAGTTCTTC. Translating gives CASSAPTSGRAKEQFF.

This clone was picked up a small number of times. The gene calls are TRBV5-1 and TRBJ1-1; 9 bases map to TRBD1. There are 15 residues in the CDR3. V lost 5 bases and J lost 1; bases outside the gene matches: 6. Germline-derived CDR1 and CDR2 are SGHRS and YFSETQ. This CDR3 reads CASSTGGARNTEAFF. CDR3 in DNA: TGCGCCAGCAGTACAGGGGGCGCGAGGAACACTGAAGCTTTCTTT.

The chain carries TRBV13 and TRBJ1-2; the match to TRBD1 covers 11 bases. This CDR3 spans 16 amino acids. The germline CDR1 and CDR2 sequences are PRHDT and FYEKMQ (reference sequence). The V segment lost 4 bases and the J segment 4 bases; nucleotides outside the gene matches: 8. CDR3 residues: CASSSVGTGGGYGYTF. The CDR3 DNA reads as TGTGCCAGCAGCTCCGTGGGGACAGGGGGGGGCTATGGCTACACCTTC.

V and J are TRBV28 and TRBJ1-2; no clear D. Germline V gives CDR1 MDHEN, CDR2 SYDVKM. Trimming took off 3 bases at V and 4 bases at J, with 15 bases between the two ends. The CDR3 has 15 residues. Here the CDR3 reads CASSLIDVIGYGYTF. As DNA, the CDR3 is TGTGCCAGCAGTTTGATTGACGTCATCGGCTATGGCTACACCTTC.

V and J are TRBV10-3 and TRBJ2-7, with 11 positions matching TRBD2. The CDR3 consists of 13 residues. From germline, CDR1 is ENHRY and CDR2 SYGVKD. V lost 9 bases and J lost 6; bases outside the gene matches: 7. The CDR3 loop reads CAMTSGMLSEQYF. As DNA, the CDR3 is TGTGCCATGACTAGCGGGATGTTATCCGAGCAGTACTTC.